This T cell receptor (beta chain) was obtained from a study of blood T cells in healthy people across ages. This clonotype appeared a single time. Antigen: not known. Possible read error: a much larger clone is one base away. The CDR3 covers 12 residues. The V gene's germline CDR1 is ENHRY and CDR2 SYGVKD. General study points: Greater diversity and more naive CD4+ cells were seen in long-lived donors than in aged donors.

It was with a sample-barcoded 5' primer and a J-beta primer mix that a second PCR of roughly 7 to 12 cycles was run. Through a template-switch adaptor with 12 random nucleotides, each cDNA molecule received a tag. TCRdb itself ran the 5' RACE reads through MiXCR, one entry per CDR3 protein. This table has roughly 900,000 distinct CDR3 sequences, more than 25% appearing once. V and J are TRBV10-3 and TRBJ2-3; maybe TRBD1 (6 bases). The material sequenced was blood. The sequence derives from a woman of 80 years or more in good health. The CDR3 region is CTISEGADTQYF. The CDR3 region has the DNA TGTACCATCAGTGAGGGGGCAGATACGCAGTATTTT.